This section outlines one TCR beta chain sequence together with its context. Its antigen is not yet known. Base qualities were left out, and no much larger clone turns up one base away. Healthy HIV-negative adults with no recently reported acute infections or vaccinations were included as donors. Every donor was a Caucasian adult residing in Nashville, Tennessee, USA. CD4+ T cells were enriched by magnetic negative selection; naive cells were then positively selected on CD45RA, and the negative fraction formed the memory subset. Blood was obtained by leukapheresis, after which PBMCs were separated by Ficoll-Histopaque density gradient centrifugation and cryopreserved in liquid nitrogen vapor phase. Analytical flow cytometry was used to check the purity and quantity of every magnetically sorted T cell population. Genomic DNA was isolated from each sorted fraction and quantified by UV absorbance on a Nanodrop 2000c.

The data derive from a study of shared clonotypes between healthy human individuals (dated by TCRdb to the early 2020s). Regarding the research as a whole: A few men and a couple of women, aged 18 to 49 years, made up the cohort. For each donor, three plates each were used for CD4 naive and CD4 memory, two plates were used for CD8 naive, and one plate was used for CD8 memory. Blood TCR repertoires of roughly five healthy adults were deeply sequenced to estimate repertoire size and the extent of clonotype sharing between individuals. Different laboratories and diverse techniques were used to prepare libraries and sequence TCR repertoires, to increase sequencing depth and limit assay-specific biases. Leukapheresis yielded between about 0.94 and 8.9 billion PBMCs per donor.

General findings and caveats noted by the study authors: Sharing across several donors was observed for approximately 5% of naive CD4, around 3.5% of naive CD8, roughly 2.3% of memory CD4, and roughly 0.4% of memory CD8 clonotypes. Sampling was restricted to blood, and TCR repertoires in tissue are likely to differ from TCR repertoires in blood. Based on pairwise subsampling, the degree of clonotype sharing among donors was expected to be affected by sequencing depth. Compared with non-shared clonotypes, the clonotypes found in all four sorted-subset donors had higher generation probabilities. Rarefaction of sorted-subset datasets indicated incomplete sequencing despite the large sequencing depth. Because the study included a small number of donors, the genetic and exposure-history diversity represented was limited. Naive subsets generally had larger estimated clonotype richness than memory subsets did.

TCR CDR3 regions were amplified from genomic DNA by multiplex PCR using the deep immunoSEQ assay. Extracted genomic DNA from each cell subset was spread evenly across all wells of several immunoSEQ 96-well plates, with each plate serving as a replicate. For sorted subsets, each replicate PCR was loaded with about 0.2 ug genomic DNA, equivalent to 30,000 or so T cell genomes. The purified libraries were quantified using a Qubit 3.0 fluorometer, sized with a Bioanalyzer 2100, and then quantified again using the KAPA Library Quantification kit. Every immunoSEQ 96-well plate was sequenced on a dedicated single-read 150-cycle Illumina NextSeq 550 flow cell. The source study handled its data this way. The immunoSEQ output contained only junctional sequences without quality scores, so filtering could not match that applied to full-length reads. To assign V/J genes and CDR3, sequences were annotated using PyIR, a Python wrapper for IgBLAST v1.9, with IMGT germline references. Reads were removed for weak V/J assignments (E-value above 1e-6), missing CDR3, stop codons, out-of-frame junctions, or ambiguous translated residues. A V3J clonotype was defined by an identical inferred V gene, J gene, and CDR3 amino acid sequence. Percentage overlap between repertoires was computed as shared unique clonotypes divided by the size of the smaller repertoire. Repertoire richness was assessed with RTK rarefaction, the Chao1 estimator, and Recon v2.1 estimates of unobserved clonotypes. Generation probabilities were computed with OLGA for all TCRbeta clonotypes obtained by the gDNA method from a handful of donors. In TCRdb, the immuneACCESS table is reduced to in-frame sequences with V and J assigned. These tables do not hold every clone; where another copy was compared, an unresolved V gene accounts for under half, and the others remain unexplained. V and J calls and clone size are copied from that table; D and trimming were computed from the DNA. The table for this sample lists about 1 million clones; about 77% of them were counted only once. The ten biggest clones cover 1.5% of the sample.

V was cut back by 2 bases and J by 0 bases, leaving a gap of 13 bases between them. CDR1 and CDR2 were assigned from the germline V gene (reference sequence) as MNHEY and SMNVEV. CDR3 length: 16 amino acids, cysteine to phenylalanine. The kept DNA is CDR3 alone, 48 bases in frame from the first base. The sample taken for sequencing was memory CD4+ T cells sorted from blood. The sample's cell subset or site label is to be understood as: CD45RA-negative fraction. The sequence was collected from a young man in good health. The chain uses TRBV27 and TRBJ1-1; no D segment can be confidently identified. CDR3 region: CASSLGTRYLNTEAFF. Read as DNA, the sequence is TGTGCCAGCAGTTTAGGCACCCGCTACCTGAACACTGAAGCTTTCTTT.